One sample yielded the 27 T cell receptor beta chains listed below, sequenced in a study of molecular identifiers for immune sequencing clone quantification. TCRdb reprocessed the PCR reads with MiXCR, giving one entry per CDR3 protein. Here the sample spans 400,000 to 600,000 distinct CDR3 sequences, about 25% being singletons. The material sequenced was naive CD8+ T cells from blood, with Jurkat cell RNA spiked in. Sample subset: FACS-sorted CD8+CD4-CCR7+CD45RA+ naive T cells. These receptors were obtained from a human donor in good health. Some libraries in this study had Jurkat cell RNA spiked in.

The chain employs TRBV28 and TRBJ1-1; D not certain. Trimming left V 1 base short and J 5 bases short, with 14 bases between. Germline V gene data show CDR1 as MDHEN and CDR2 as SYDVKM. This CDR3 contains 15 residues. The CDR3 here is CASSLSPQLGTEAFF. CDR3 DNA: TGTGCCAGCAGTTTATCTCCCCAATTAGGGACTGAAGCTTTCTTT.

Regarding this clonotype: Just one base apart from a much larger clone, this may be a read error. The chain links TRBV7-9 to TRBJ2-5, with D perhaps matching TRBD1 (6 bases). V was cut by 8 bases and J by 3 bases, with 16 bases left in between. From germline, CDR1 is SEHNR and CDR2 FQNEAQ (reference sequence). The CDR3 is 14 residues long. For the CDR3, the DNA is TGTGCCAGCGGCAAGTTGACAGGAAAAGAGACCCAGTACTTC. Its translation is CASGKLTGKETQYF.

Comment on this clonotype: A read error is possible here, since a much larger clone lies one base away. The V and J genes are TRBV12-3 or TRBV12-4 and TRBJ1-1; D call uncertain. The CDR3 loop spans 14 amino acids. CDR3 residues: CASSSDGEYTEALF. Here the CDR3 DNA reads TGTGCCAGCAGCTCGGACGGGGAGTACACTGAAGCTCTCTTT.

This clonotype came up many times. Written as DNA, the CDR3 is TGCGCCAGCCCCCAAGGTGCCTCCCTGGCCAAAAACATTCAGTACTTC. Its translation: CASPQGASLAKNIQYF. V gene TRBV23-1 combines with J gene TRBJ2-4; D gene ambiguous. TRBV23-1 is classed as an ORF, of uncertain function. Between the trimmed V and J ends, which lost 8 bases and 1 base, there was a span of 18 bases. The CDR3 consists of 16 residues.

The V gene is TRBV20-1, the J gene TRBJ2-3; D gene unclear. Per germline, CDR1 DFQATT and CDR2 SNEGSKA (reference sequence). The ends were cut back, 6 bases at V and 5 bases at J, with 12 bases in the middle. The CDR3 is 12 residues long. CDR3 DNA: TGCAGTGCCCCAGAGTATGGAGATACGCAGTATTTT. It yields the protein CSAPEYGDTQYF.

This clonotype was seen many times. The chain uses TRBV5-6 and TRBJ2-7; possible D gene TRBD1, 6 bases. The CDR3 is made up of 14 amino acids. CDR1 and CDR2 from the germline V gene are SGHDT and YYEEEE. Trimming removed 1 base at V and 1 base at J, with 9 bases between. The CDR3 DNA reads TGTGCCAGCAGCTTGTGGGACATTTCCTACGAGCAGTACTTC. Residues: CASSLWDISYEQYF.

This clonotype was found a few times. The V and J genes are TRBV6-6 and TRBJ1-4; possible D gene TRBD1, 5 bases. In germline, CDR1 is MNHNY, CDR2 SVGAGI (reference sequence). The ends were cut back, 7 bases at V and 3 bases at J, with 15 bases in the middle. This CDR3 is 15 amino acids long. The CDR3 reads CASTSMGVANEKLFF. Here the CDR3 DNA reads TGTGCCAGCACCTCGATGGGGGTGGCTAATGAAAAACTGTTTTTT.

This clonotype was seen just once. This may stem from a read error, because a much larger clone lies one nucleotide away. The CDR3 spells CASSRLAGVYTDTQYF. CDR3 sequence (DNA): TGTGCCAGCAGTCGACTAGCGGGGGTGTACACAGATACGCAGTATTTT. The V and J genes are TRBV12-3 or TRBV12-4 and TRBJ2-3; 12 positions agree with TRBD2. V trimming: 5 bases; J trimming: 2 bases; junction bases outside the gene matches: 5. This CDR3 has 16 amino acids.

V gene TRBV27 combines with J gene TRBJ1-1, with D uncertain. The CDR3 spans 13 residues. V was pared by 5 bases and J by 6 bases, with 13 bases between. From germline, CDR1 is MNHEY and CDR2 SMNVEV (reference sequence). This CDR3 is CASSGSLTPEAFF. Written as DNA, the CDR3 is TGTGCCAGCAGTGGCAGCTTGACCCCTGAAGCTTTCTTT.

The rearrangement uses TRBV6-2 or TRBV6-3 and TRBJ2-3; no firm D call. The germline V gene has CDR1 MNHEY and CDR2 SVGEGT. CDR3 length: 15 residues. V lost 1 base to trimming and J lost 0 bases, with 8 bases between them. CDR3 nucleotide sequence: TGTGCCAGCAGTTACTTCCCTCACAGCACAGATACGCAGTATTTT. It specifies CASSYFPHSTDTQYF.

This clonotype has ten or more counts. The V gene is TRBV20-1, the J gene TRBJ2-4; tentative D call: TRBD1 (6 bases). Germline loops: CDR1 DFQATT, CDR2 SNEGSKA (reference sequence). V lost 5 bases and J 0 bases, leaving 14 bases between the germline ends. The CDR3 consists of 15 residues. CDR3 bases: TGCAGTGCTTTTACCGGGACAATAGCCAAAAACATTCAGTACTTC. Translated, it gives CSAFTGTIAKNIQYF.

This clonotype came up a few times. CDR3 DNA sequence: TGTGCCTGGACCTTGAGGACAGGTAAAGCCTACGAGCAGTACTTC. Its translation is CAWTLRTGKAYEQYF. The V call is TRBV30, the J call TRBJ2-7; TRBD1 agrees at 7 bases. V was clipped by 4 bases and J by 2 bases; unmatched bases: 11. Per the germline V gene, CDR1 is GTSNPN and CDR2 is SVGIG (reference sequence). The CDR3 loop spans 15 amino acids.

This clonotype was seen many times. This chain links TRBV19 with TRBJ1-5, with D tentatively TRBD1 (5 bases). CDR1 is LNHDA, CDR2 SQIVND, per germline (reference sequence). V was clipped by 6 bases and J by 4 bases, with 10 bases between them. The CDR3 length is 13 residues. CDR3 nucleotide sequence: TGTGCCAGTAGCGCGACAGTAAATCAGCCCCAGCATTTT. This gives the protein CASSATVNQPQHF.

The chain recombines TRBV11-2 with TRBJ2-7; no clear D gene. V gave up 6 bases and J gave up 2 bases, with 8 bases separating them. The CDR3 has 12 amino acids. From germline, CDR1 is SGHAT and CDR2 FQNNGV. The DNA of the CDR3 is TGTGCCAGCAGGGTCAGCGCCTACGAGCAGTACTTC. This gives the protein CASRVSAYEQYF.

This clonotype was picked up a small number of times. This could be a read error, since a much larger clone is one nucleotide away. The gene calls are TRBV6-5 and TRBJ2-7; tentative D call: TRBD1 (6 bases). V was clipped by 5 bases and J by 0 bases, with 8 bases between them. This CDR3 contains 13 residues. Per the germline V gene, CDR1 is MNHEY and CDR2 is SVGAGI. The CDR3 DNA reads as TGTGCCAGCAGTGGGGACAACTCCTACGAGCAGTACTTC. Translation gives CASSGDNSYEQYF.

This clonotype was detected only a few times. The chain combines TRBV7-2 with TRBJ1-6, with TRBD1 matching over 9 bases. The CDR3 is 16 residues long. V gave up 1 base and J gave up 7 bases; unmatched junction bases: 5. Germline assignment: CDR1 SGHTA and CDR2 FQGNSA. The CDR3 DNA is TGTGCCAGCAGCTTAGGGACAGGGGAGTGGAATTCACCCCTCCACTTT. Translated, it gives CASSLGTGEWNSPLHF.

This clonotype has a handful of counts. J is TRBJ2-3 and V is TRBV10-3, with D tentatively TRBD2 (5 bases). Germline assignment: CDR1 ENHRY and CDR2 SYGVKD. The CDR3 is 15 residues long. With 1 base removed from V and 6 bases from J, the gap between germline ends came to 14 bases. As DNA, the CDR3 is TGTGCCATCAGTGAGTTGTCTAGCCAAGGGGATACGCAGTATTTT. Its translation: CAISELSSQGDTQYF.

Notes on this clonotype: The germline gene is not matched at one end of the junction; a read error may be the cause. The CDR3 protein is CASSGRRRASTNTQYF. CDR3 DNA sequence: TGTGCCAGCAGCGGCCGACGGAGAGCTAGCACAAATACGCAGTATTTT. V usage is TRBV6-5 and J usage is TRBJ2-3; D is possibly TRBD2 (5 bases). The germline gives CDR1 MNHEY, CDR2 SVGAGI. The CDR3 runs 16 residues.

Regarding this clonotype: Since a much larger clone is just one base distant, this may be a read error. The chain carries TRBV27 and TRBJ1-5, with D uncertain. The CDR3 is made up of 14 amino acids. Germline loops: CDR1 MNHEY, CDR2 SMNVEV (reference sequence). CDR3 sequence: CASSLDRANQPRHF. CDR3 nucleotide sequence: TGTGCCAGCAGTTTAGATCGTGCCAATCAGCCCCGGCATTTT.

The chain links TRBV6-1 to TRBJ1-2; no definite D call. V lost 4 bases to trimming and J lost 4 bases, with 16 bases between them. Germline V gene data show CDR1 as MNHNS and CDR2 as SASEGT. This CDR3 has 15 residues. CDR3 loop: CASSGTTKWGYGYTF. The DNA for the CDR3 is TGTGCCAGCAGTGGAACAACCAAATGGGGCTATGGCTACACCTTC.

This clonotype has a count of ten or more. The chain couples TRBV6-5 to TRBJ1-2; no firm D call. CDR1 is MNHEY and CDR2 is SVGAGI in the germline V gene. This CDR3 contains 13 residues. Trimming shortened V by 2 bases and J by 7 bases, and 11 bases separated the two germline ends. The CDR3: CASSYNSLFGYTF. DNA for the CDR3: TGTGCCAGCAGTTACAACAGTCTTTTTGGCTACACCTTC.

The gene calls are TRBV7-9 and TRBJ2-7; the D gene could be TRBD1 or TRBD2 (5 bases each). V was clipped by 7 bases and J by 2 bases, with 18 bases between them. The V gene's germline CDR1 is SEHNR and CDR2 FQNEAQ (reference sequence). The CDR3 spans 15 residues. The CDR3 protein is CASTRFGDGTYEQYF. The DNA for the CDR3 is TGTGCCAGCACCCGCTTTGGGGACGGAACCTACGAGCAGTACTTC.

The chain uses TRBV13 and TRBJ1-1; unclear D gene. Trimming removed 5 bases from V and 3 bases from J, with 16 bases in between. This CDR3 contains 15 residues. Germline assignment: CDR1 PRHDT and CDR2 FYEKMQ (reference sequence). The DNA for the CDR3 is TGTGCCAGCAGCCAACGCCTCGGAGCAGACACTGAAGCTTTCTTT. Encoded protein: CASSQRLGADTEAFF.

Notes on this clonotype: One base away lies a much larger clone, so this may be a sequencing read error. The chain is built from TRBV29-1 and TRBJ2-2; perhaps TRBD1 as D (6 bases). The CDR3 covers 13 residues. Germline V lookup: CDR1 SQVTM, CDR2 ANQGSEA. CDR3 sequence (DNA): TGCAGCGTCACCGACAGGTACACCGGGGAGCTGCTTTTT. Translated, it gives CSVTDRYTGELLF.

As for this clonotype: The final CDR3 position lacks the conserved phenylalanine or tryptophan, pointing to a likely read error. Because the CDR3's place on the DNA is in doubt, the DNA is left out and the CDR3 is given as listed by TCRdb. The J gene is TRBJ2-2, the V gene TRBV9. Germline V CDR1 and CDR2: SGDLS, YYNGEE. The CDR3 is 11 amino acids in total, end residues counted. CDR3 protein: CASSAAGELLV.

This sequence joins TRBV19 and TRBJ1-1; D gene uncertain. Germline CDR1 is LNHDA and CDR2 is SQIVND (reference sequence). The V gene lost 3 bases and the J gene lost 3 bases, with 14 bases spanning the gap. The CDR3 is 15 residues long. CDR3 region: CASSIGSGLYTEAFF. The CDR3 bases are TGTGCCAGTAGTATTGGTTCGGGTTTGTACACTGAAGCTTTCTTT.

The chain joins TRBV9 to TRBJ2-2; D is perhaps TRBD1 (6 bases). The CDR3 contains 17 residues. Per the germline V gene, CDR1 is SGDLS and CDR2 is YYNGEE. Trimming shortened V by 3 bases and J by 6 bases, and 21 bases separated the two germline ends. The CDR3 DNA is TGTGCCAGCAGCGGGCTCGGGACCCAGGGGCCGTCCGGGGAGCTGTTTTTT. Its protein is CASSGLGTQGPSGELFF.